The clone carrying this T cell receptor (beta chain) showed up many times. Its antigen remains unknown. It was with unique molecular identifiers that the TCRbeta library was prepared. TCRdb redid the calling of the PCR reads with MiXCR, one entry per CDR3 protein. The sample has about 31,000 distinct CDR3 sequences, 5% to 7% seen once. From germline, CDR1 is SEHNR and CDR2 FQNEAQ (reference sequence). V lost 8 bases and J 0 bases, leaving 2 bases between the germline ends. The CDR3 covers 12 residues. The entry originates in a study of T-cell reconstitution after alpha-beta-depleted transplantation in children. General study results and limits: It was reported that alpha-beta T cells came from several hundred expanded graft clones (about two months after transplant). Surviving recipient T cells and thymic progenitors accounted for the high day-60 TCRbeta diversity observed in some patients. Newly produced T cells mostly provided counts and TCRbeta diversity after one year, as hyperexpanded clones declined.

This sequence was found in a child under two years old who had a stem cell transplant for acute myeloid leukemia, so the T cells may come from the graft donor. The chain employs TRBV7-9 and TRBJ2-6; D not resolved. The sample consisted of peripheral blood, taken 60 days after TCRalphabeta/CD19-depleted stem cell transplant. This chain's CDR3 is CASLSGANVLTF. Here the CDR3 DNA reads TGTGCCAGCCTCTCTGGGGCCAACGTCCTGACTTTC.